This TCR beta chain was recovered during a study of early T cells in non-severe SARS-CoV-2 infection. MiXCR, run by TCRdb on the 5' RACE reads, gives a single entry per CDR3 protein. The data hold approximately 77,000 distinct CDR3 sequences, with around 15% observed a single time. The CDR3 runs 13 residues. Trimming took 7 bases from V and 3 from J; bases not matched to a gene: 3. This receptor was taken from an adult who was a healthcare worker with PCR-confirmed SARS-CoV-2 infection or an uninfected control (not recorded which). Sequencing was carried out using whole blood. V is TRBV12-3 or TRBV12-4 and J is TRBJ1-5; 7 bases are a match to TRBD1. CDR3 sequence: CASMGQHNQPQHF. The CDR3 nucleotides read TGTGCCAGCATGGGACAGCACAATCAGCCCCAGCATTTT.